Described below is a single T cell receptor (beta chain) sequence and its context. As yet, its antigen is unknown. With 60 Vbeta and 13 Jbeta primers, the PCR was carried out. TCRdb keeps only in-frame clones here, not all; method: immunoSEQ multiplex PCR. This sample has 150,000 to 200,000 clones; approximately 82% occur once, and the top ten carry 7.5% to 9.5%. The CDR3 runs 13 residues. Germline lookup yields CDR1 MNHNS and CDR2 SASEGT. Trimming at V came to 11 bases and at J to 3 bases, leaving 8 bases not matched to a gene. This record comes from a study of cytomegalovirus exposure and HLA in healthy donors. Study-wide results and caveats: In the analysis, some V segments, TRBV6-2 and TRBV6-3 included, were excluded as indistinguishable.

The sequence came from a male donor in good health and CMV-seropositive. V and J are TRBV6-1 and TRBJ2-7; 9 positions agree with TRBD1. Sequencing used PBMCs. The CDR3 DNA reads TGTGCCGTAAATCCGGGACAGGGCTACGAGCAGTACTTC. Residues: CAVNPGQGYEQYF.